This paragraph reports one T cell receptor (beta chain). This clone was picked up many times. No cognate antigen has been identified for it. Per-nucleotide qualities are absent, and no much larger clonotype sits a single base away. CDR1 and CDR2 are drawn from the germline V gene (reference sequence): GTSNPN, SVGIG. At the junction V is shortened by 6 bases and J by 1 base; bases outside the gene matches: 3. There are 15 amino acids in the CDR3, from cysteine to phenylalanine inclusive. Left in the record is the CDR3 DNA by itself, 45 bases read in frame from the first base. The data are from a study of blood T cell repertoires in COVID-19 (dated by TCRdb to 2020 to 2022). Study-wide context: Samples covering the acute and convalescent phases of COVID-19 were provided by collaborators in the United States, Italy and Spain. Samples came from the ongoing ImmuneRACE study (first 160 participants) plus 1,254 subjects from 6 global collaborators. The material from the prospective study consisted of cDNA or gDNA derived from T cells, B-cell-depleted T cells, or PBMCs. Where available, HLA class I and class II types were taken from metadata supplied by the sample provider and were not determined by assay-based typing. Deeply sampled blood TCRbeta repertoires from subjects exposed to, actively infected with, or recovered from COVID-19 were included in the dataset. Nearly every sample came with metadata listing a de-identified subject ID, COVID-19 status, age in years and sex. The repertoires were released in a freely available public database meant as a resource for research on the immune response to SARS-CoV-2.

A second Seattle source provided samples from volunteer blood donors who had recovered from COVID-19. Collaborating institutions collected whole blood in K2EDTA tubes following their own protocols. For TCRbeta analysis, collaborator samples were shipped as frozen whole blood, as isolated PBMCs, or as DNA extracted from either sample type. TCRbeta CDR3 regions were amplified from genomic DNA by means of the immunoSEQ Assay, a bias-controlled multiplex PCR. The paper's processing steps were these. The number of nucleated cells in each sample was estimated from the amplification of reference gene primers within the assay. To quantify the absolute abundance of each unique TCRbeta CDR3 rearrangement, sequence reads were collapsed and filtered. Productive Simpson clonality was computed per sample as the square root of Simpson's diversity index over productive rearrangements. Not all clones reach the TCRdb copy of this immuneACCESS table, which keeps in-frame sequences only. Checked studies attribute under half of the gap to unresolved V genes and leave the rest unexplained. The V and J calls and the clone size are those of that table, but D and trimming were determined from the DNA. This sample has fewer than 350,000 clones in its table, and approximately 86% of those were observed once. Of the sample, around 2.1% is held by the ten largest clones.

What the work shows at the level of the full study, not this receptor alone: Clinical and demographic metadata were provided uncurated, with the amount varying by source and participant.

The rearranged chain carries TRBV30 and TRBJ1-6; TRBD1 fits 10 bases in the junction. This TCR was recovered from a woman in her twenties or thirties who had recovered from COVID-19. Sequences were obtained from peripheral blood. For the CDR3, the sequence is CACRQGASYNSPLHF. The base sequence is TGTGCCTGCAGACAGGGGGCGTCCTATAATTCACCCCTCCACTTT.